Below, 28 T cell receptor beta chains from the same sample are listed, as sequenced in a study of response to subunit inactivated influenza vaccine. TCRdb used MiXCR to reprocess the RT-PCR reads, holding one entry per CDR3 protein. The profile shows 550,000 to 650,000 distinct CDR3 sequences, about 11% of them singletons. The sequencing here drew on PBMCs from blood, taken on the day of vaccination. These receptor sequences come from a man between 45 and 60 years old who received an inactivated influenza vaccine.

The V call is TRBV11-2, the J call TRBJ2-3; no reliable D call. The germline V gene has CDR1 SGHAT and CDR2 FQNNGV. V dropped 1 base and J dropped 2 bases, with 10 bases sitting between them. This CDR3 comprises 15 residues. The CDR3 DNA follows: TGTGCCAGCAGCTTAGGGGCCTTTTACACAGATACGCAGTATTTT. It is translated as CASSLGAFYTDTQYF.

In its sample, this clonotype was seen a few times. The V call is TRBV7-9, the J call TRBJ2-1, with TRBD2 matching over 8 bases. Per germline, CDR1 SEHNR and CDR2 FQNEAQ (reference sequence). After removal of 5 bases from V and 8 bases from J, the junction contained 14 bases not matched to a gene. CDR3 length equals 16 residues. The CDR3 DNA follows: TGTGCCAGCAGCGCCCCGATAGCGGGGACCGGGGATGAGCAGTTCTTC. Translating gives CASSAPIAGTGDEQFF.

J is TRBJ2-5 and V is TRBV5-1; TRBD2 might be the D (6 bases). The CDR3 loop spans 16 amino acids. CDR1 is SGHRS, CDR2 YFSETQ, per germline. Deletions cut 0 bases from V and 2 bases from J, with 14 bases between. CDR3 sequence reads: CASSLATMGTQETQYF. CDR3 DNA sequence: TGCGCCAGCAGCTTGGCCACGATGGGGACTCAAGAGACCCAGTACTTC.

This clonotype appeared a few times. In DNA, the CDR3 is TGTGCCAGCTCGCCAAGCAGGGGCCTGAACACCGGGGAGCTGTTTTTT. Translated: CASSPSRGLNTGELFF. The V call is TRBV18, the J call TRBJ2-2; D is possibly TRBD1 (6 bases). CDR1 is KGHSH and CDR2 is LQKENI in the germline V gene. The V gene lost 6 bases and the J gene lost 1 base, with 15 bases spanning the gap. The CDR3 consists of 16 residues.

This clonotype was counted only a few times. The chain couples TRBV28 to TRBJ2-1; D may be TRBD2 (5 bases). Per the germline V gene, CDR1 is MDHEN and CDR2 is SYDVKM. The CDR3 is 12 residues long. The V gene lost 4 bases and the J gene lost 10 bases, with 11 bases spanning the gap. CDR3 protein: CASSSGLTEQFF. CDR3 DNA sequence: TGTGCCAGCAGTTCCGGACTGACCGAGCAGTTCTTC.

This clonotype occurred a few times. The gene calls are TRBV11-2 and TRBJ1-2; D perhaps matches TRBD1 (6 bases). This CDR3 is 16 amino acids long. Germline V gene data show CDR1 as SGHAT and CDR2 as FQNNGV. The ends were cut back, 7 bases at V and 0 bases at J, with 18 bases in the middle. CDR3 DNA: TGTGCCAGCAAGAATCCCAAGGACAGAACTAACTATGGCTACACCTTC. Protein product: CASKNPKDRTNYGYTF.

Concerning this clonotype itself: A junction end diverges from the germline sequence, so it may reflect a read error. The chain uses TRBV6-2 or TRBV6-3 and TRBJ1-6; 7 bases align to TRBD1. Germline CDR1 is MNHEY and CDR2 is SVGEGT. The CDR3 sequence is 11 residues long. The CDR3 nucleotides are TGTGCCAGCAGTGAACGGGACAGAGCTTACTTT. Translation: CASSERDRAYF.

Ten or more counts support this clonotype. This chain links TRBV20-1 with TRBJ2-1, with TRBD2 identical over 8 bases. The germline V gene encodes CDR1 DFQATT and CDR2 SNEGSKA (reference sequence). Losses at the gene ends were 6 bases for V and 4 bases for J; bases not matched to a gene: 14. This CDR3 has 16 residues. CDR3 region: CSAITLAGRRYNEQFF. The CDR3 DNA reads TGCAGTGCCATTACTTTAGCGGGGAGAAGATACAATGAGCAGTTCTTC.

The chain links TRBV29-1 to TRBJ2-7; 9 positions agree with TRBD1. V lost 3 bases, J lost 4 bases, and 7 bases stayed unmatched. Germline V gene data show CDR1 as SQVTM and CDR2 as ANQGSEA. There are 14 residues in the CDR3. The CDR3 sequence: CSVELGTGRYEQYF. CDR3 nucleotide sequence: TGCAGCGTTGAGTTGGGGACAGGGAGATACGAGCAGTACTTC.

This clonotype was observed a few times. V usage is TRBV4-3 and J usage is TRBJ2-1, with unresolved D. The CDR3 totals 15 residues. Germline lookup yields CDR1 LGHNA and CDR2 YSLEER. V dropped 0 bases and J dropped 4 bases, with 10 bases sitting between them. The CDR3 region is CASSQDAGIYNEQFF. Here the CDR3 DNA reads TGCGCCAGCAGCCAAGATGCTGGGATTTACAATGAGCAGTTCTTC.

This clonotype showed up many times. This chain links TRBV5-1 with TRBJ2-3; 12 bases are shared with TRBD2. Germline V gene data show CDR1 as SGHRS and CDR2 as YFSETQ. V gave up 4 bases and J gave up 3 bases; unmatched junction bases: 9. This CDR3 is 17 amino acids long. Written as DNA, the CDR3 is TGCGCCAGCAGCGAAACCGGGACTAGCGGGTTGACAGATACGCAGTATTTT. Encoded protein: CASSETGTSGLTDTQYF.

This clonotype has just a few counts. The chain uses TRBV4-1 and TRBJ2-3; 9 positions agree with TRBD2. The CDR3 has 18 amino acids. Germline CDR1 reads MGHRA; CDR2 reads YSYEKL. J lost 4 bases, V lost 0 bases, and 11 bases had no gene match. The CDR3: CASSQDLIAGVNSDTQYF. CDR3 nucleotide sequence: TGCGCCAGCAGCCAAGATCTCATAGCGGGGGTAAACTCAGATACGCAGTATTTT.

This clonotype showed up just a few times. The rearrangement joins TRBV18 to TRBJ2-3; no definite D call. Germline V CDR1 and CDR2: KGHSH, LQKENI. CDR3 size: 17 residues. V lost 0 bases and J 0 bases, leaving 13 bases between the germline ends. CDR3 nucleotides: TGTGCCAGCTCACCACCGGTCGGCGGCCCTAGCACAGATACGCAGTATTTT. Protein: CASSPPVGGPSTDTQYF.

Here the CDR3 DNA reads TGTGCCAGCAGCGTACCGGACACGGCGGGGAATGAGCAGTTCTTC. This codes for CASSVPDTAGNEQFF. The chain is built from TRBV9 and TRBJ2-1; TRBD2 is a possible D gene (6 bases). This CDR3 is 15 amino acids long. V shed 1 base and J shed 7 bases, with 15 bases lying between them. CDR1 SGDLS and CDR2 YYNGEE come from the germline V gene.

This clonotype has only a few counts. V gene TRBV5-6 combines with J gene TRBJ1-4, with TRBD1 matching over 11 bases. CDR3 length: 16 amino acids. Unmatched junction bases numbered 4, after V lost 6 bases and J lost 0 bases. CDR1 and CDR2 (germline): SGHDT, YYEEEE. CDR3 DNA sequence: TGTGCCAGCACTCCGGGACAGGGGGCAACTAATGAAAAACTGTTTTTT. Its translation is CASTPGQGATNEKLFF.

This clonotype occurred a few times. This chain links TRBV18 with TRBJ2-1; D may be TRBD2 (5 bases). CDR3 length: 15 amino acids. Germline-derived CDR1 and CDR2 are KGHSH and LQKENI. With 5 bases removed from V and 2 bases from J, the gap between germline ends came to 13 bases. CDR3 amino acids: CASSATGLAYNEQFF. CDR3 in DNA: TGTGCCAGCTCAGCCACCGGACTGGCCTACAATGAGCAGTTCTTC.

This clonotype was seen at least ten times. The chain joins TRBV5-1 to TRBJ2-3, with D maybe TRBD2 (5 bases). Trimming took 0 bases from V and 3 from J, leaving 11 bases between them. The CDR3 consists of 15 residues. CDR1 is SGHRS and CDR2 is YFSETQ in the germline V gene. CDR3 residues: CASSLALSGTDTQYF. DNA for the CDR3: TGCGCCAGCAGCTTGGCTCTTTCGGGGACAGATACGCAGTATTTT.

This chain uses TRBV11-2 with TRBJ2-1; 12 bases fit TRBD2. Trimming at V came to 5 bases and at J to 7 bases, leaving 6 bases not matched to a gene. The CDR3 totals 15 residues. In germline, CDR1 is SGHAT, CDR2 FQNNGV. CDR3 sequence: CASSLTSGRWNEQFF. The CDR3 DNA sequence: TGTGCCAGCAGCCTCACTAGCGGGAGGTGGAATGAGCAGTTCTTC.

V is TRBV6-2 or TRBV6-3 and J is TRBJ2-5, with D maybe TRBD1 (6 bases). From germline, CDR1 is MNHEY and CDR2 SVGEGT. V was clipped by 5 bases and J by 2 bases, with 18 bases between them. The length of the CDR3 is 16 residues. This CDR3 is CASSIPDRNQQETQYF. The CDR3 region has the DNA TGTGCCAGCAGTATACCCGACAGGAATCAACAAGAGACCCAGTACTTC.

This clonotype was counted a few times. At one end, the junction sequence differs from germline, possibly due to a read error. The chain couples TRBV25-1 to TRBJ2-7; 10 nucleotides match TRBD2. Germline CDR1 is MGHDK and CDR2 is SYGVNS. The CDR3 loop spans 16 amino acids. The CDR3 DNA sequence: TGTGCCAGCAGCGAATCCCCGCTAGCGGGAGCCTACGAGCAGTACTTC. Translated: CASSESPLAGAYEQYF.

The chain joins TRBV12-3 or TRBV12-4 to TRBJ1-3, with D unresolved. Between the trimmed V and J ends, which lost 1 base and 0 bases, there was a span of 13 bases. The CDR3 is 17 amino acids. DNA for the CDR3: TGTGCCAGCAGTTTAGGCGCACTAGCTCTCTCTGGAAACACCATATATTTT. This translates into CASSLGALALSGNTIYF.

This chain uses TRBV3-1 with TRBJ2-1; D gene uncertain. The CDR3 length is 15 residues. The germline V and J ends were trimmed by 4 bases and 8 bases, with 18 bases remaining between them. Germline V CDR1 and CDR2: LGHDT, YNNKEL (reference sequence). This CDR3 reads CASSPTLAGRDEQFF. The CDR3 DNA reads TGTGCCAGCAGCCCCACTTTGGCAGGCCGCGATGAGCAGTTCTTC.

This clonotype was picked up many times. This sequence joins TRBV5-1 and TRBJ2-5; 8 positions match TRBD2. With 4 bases clipped from V and 4 bases from J, the junction kept 12 bases outside the gene matches. The CDR3 runs 16 residues. Germline lookup yields CDR1 SGHRS and CDR2 YFSETQ. CDR3 sequence (DNA): TGCGCCAGCAGCAGTCGGAAGCGGGGGCAGGGAGAGACCCAGTACTTC. This translates into CASSSRKRGQGETQYF.

There are many counts of this clonotype. The rearrangement uses TRBV29-1 and TRBJ2-3, with D maybe TRBD1 (6 bases). Germline V gene data show CDR1 as SQVTM and CDR2 as ANQGSEA. With 6 bases removed from V and 2 bases from J, the gap between germline ends came to 9 bases. CDR3 length: 12 amino acids. CDR3: CSVGQHTDTQYF. The CDR3 DNA sequence: TGCAGCGTAGGACAGCACACAGATACGCAGTATTTT.

The chain couples TRBV5-1 to TRBJ2-2; D is unclear. CDR1 and CDR2 (germline): SGHRS, YFSETQ. V was pared by 4 bases and J by 3 bases, with 10 bases between. The CDR3 loop spans 14 amino acids. The CDR3 region has the DNA TGCGCCAGCAGCGCCGGGTCCTACACCGGGGAGCTGTTTTTT. Amino acids: CASSAGSYTGELFF.

This clonotype was counted ten times or more. V gene TRBV3-1 combines with J gene TRBJ1-6, with a tentative D call TRBD1 (6 bases). Germline V gene sequence: CDR1 LGHDT, CDR2 YNNKEL (reference sequence). The CDR3 runs 16 residues. Trimming removed 4 bases from V and 7 bases from J, with 17 bases in between. This CDR3 reads CASSPVRGRGNSPLHF. DNA for the CDR3: TGTGCCAGCAGCCCGGTCAGGGGCCGCGGGAATTCACCCCTCCACTTT. Full variable domain (remainder filled in from reference TRBV3-1 and TRBJ1-6): DTAVSQTPKYLVTQMGNDKSIKCEQNLGHDTMYWYKQDSKKFLKIMFSYNNKELIINETVPNRFSPKSPDKAHLNLHINSLELGDSAVYFCASSPVRGRGNSPLHFGNGTRLTVT.

This clonotype appeared a few times. V and J are TRBV5-1 and TRBJ2-2; 8 positions agree with TRBD1. The CDR3 spans 13 residues. CDR1 is SGHRS and CDR2 is YFSETQ in the germline V gene. Unmatched junction bases numbered 2, after V lost 4 bases and J lost 6 bases. The CDR3 DNA follows: TGCGCCAGCAGCGCAGGGGGCTCCGGGGAGCTGTTTTTT. It yields the protein CASSAGGSGELFF.

V usage is TRBV11-2 and J usage is TRBJ2-3; 11 bases fit TRBD2. CDR1 is SGHAT and CDR2 is FQNNGV in the germline V gene. With V trimmed by 5 bases and J by 2 bases, 9 bases remained unmatched. This CDR3 region has 17 residues. CDR3 protein: CASSRLTSGEFTDTQYF. The CDR3 coding sequence is TGTGCCAGCAGCCGACTGACTAGCGGGGAATTCACAGATACGCAGTATTTT.